This TCR beta chain was retrieved from a study of blood T cell repertoires in COVID-19. Background on the study: COVID-19 samples from acute and convalescent phases originated in the United States, Italy and Spain. Sample material is recorded as cDNA or gDNA derived from T cells, B-cell-depleted T cells, or PBMCs.

Original analysis: Estimation of nucleated cell counts was performed using reference gene primer amplification. TCRdb keeps only in-frame clones here, not all; method: immunoSEQ multiplex PCR. The DNA gave D and trimming, while V, J and clone size come from that table. The profile shows approximately 260,000 clones, over 80% of them singletons. CDR3 length equals 16 residues. Losses at the gene ends were 0 bases for V and 5 bases for J; bases not matched to a gene: 6. Germline V gene data show CDR1 as SGHTA and CDR2 as FQGNSA. The source material was peripheral blood. The V and J genes are TRBV7-2 and TRBJ2-5; 10 bases are a match to TRBD2. This clonotype was obtained from a man aged 55 to 70 who had recovered from COVID-19. The CDR3 region has the DNA TGTGCCAGCAGCTTAGCTAGCGGGGGGCCGAGGGAGACCCAGTACTTC. Its translation: CASSLASGGPRETQYF.